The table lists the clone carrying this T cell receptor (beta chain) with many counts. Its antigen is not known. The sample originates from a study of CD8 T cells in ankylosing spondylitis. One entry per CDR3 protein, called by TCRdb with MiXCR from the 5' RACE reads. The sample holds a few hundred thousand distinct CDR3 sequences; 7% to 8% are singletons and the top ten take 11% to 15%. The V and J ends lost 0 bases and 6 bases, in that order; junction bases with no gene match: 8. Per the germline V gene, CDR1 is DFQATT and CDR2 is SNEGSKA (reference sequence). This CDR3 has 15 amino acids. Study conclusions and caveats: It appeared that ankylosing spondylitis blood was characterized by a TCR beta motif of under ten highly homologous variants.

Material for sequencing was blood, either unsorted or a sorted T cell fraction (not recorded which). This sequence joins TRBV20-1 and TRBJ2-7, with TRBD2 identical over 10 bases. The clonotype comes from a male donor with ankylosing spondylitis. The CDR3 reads CSARDKSGRAGEQYF. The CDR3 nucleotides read TGCAGTGCTAGAGACAAGAGCGGGAGGGCCGGCGAGCAGTACTTC.